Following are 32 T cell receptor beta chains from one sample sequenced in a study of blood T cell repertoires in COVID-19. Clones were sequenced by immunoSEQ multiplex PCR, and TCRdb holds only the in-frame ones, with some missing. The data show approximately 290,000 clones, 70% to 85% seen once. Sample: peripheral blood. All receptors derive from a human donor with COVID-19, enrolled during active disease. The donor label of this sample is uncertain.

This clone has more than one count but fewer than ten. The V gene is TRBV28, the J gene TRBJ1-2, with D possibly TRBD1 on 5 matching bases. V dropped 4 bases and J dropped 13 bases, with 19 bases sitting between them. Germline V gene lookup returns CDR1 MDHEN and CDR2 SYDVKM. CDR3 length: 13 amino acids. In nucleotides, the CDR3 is TGTGCCAGCAGTTGGGGGGTTCCAGTAGACTCCACCTTC. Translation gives CASSWGVPVDSTF.

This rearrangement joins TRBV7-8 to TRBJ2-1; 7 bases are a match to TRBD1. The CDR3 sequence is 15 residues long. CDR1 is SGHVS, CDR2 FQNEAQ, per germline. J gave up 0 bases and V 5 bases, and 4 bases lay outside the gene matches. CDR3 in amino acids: CASSLWDSSYNEQFF. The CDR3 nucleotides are TGTGCCAGCAGCCTCTGGGACAGCTCCTACAATGAGCAGTTCTTC.

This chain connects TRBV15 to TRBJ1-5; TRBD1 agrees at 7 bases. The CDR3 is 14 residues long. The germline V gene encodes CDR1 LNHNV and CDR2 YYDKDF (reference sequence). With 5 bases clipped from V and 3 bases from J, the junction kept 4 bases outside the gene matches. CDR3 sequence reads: CATSGQVLNQPQHF. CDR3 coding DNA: TGTGCCACCAGCGGACAGGTCCTCAATCAGCCCCAGCATTTT.

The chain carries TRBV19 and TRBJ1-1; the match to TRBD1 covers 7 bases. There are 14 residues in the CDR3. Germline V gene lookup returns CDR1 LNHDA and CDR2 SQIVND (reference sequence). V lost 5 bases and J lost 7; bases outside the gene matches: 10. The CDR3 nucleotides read TGTGCCAGTAGTCCATCCGTGCAGGGGGGTGAAGCTTTCTTT. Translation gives CASSPSVQGGEAFF.

The CDR3 coding sequence is TGTGCCAGCACTCAGACCAGACAGGGCGAAGCTTTCTTT. It encodes CASTQTRQGEAFF. The rearrangement uses TRBV6-5 and TRBJ1-1; TRBD1 matches 7 bases. Germline V gene lookup returns CDR1 MNHEY and CDR2 SVGAGI. V lost 7 bases, J lost 8 bases, and 10 bases stayed unmatched. The CDR3 consists of 13 residues.

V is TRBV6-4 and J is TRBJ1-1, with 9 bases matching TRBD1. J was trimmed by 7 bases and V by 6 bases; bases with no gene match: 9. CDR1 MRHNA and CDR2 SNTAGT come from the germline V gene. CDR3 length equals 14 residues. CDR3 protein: CASSRTGEVNEAFF. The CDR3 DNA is TGTGCCAGCAGCCGGACAGGGGAAGTGAATGAAGCTTTCTTT.

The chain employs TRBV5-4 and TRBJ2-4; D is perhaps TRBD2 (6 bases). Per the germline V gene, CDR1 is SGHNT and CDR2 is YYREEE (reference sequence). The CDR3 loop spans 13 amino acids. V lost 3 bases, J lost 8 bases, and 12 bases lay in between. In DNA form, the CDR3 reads TGTGCCAGCAGCTCCCCGCGGGGAGACATTCAGTACTTC. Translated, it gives CASSSPRGDIQYF.

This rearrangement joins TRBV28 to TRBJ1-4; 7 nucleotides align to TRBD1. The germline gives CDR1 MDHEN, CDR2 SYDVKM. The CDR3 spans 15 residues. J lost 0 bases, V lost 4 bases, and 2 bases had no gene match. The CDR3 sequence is CASSSGGSTNEKLFF. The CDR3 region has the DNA TGTGCCAGCAGTTCAGGGGGGTCAACTAATGAAAAACTGTTTTTT. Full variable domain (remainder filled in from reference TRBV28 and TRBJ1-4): DVKVTQSSRYLVKRTGEKVFLECVQDMDHENMFWYRQDPGLGLRLIYFSYDVKMKEKGDIPEGYSVSREKKERFSLILESASTNQTSMYLCASSSGGSTNEKLFFGSGTQLSVL.

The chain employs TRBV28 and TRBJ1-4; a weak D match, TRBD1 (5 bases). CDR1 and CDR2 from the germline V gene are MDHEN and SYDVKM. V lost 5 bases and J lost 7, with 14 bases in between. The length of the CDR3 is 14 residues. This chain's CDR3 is CASSPAGGSEKLFF. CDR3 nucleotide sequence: TGTGCCAGCAGTCCGGCCGGGGGGAGTGAAAAACTGTTTTTT.

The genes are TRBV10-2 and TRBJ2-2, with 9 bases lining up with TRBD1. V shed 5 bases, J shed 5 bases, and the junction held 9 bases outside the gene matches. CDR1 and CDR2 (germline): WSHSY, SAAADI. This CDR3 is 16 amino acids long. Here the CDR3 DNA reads TGCGCCAGCAGTCGACTAGTGACAGGGGGGACCGGGGAGCTGTTTTTT. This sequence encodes CASSRLVTGGTGELFF.

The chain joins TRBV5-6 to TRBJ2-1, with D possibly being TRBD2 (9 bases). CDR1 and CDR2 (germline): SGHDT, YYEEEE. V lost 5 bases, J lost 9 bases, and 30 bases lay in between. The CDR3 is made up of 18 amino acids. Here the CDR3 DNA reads TGTGCCAGCAGGGGGGACAGGCCTATAGCGGGAGAGGCGGGTGAGCAGTTCTTC. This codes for CASRGDRPIAGEAGEQFF.

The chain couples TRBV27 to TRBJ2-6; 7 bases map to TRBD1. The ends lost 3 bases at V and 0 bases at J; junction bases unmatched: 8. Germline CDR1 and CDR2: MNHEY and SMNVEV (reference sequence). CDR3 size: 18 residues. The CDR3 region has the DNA TGTGCCAGCAGTTTCCGACAGGGCTCCAGCTCTGGGGCCAACGTCCTGACTTTC. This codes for CASSFRQGSSSGANVLTF.

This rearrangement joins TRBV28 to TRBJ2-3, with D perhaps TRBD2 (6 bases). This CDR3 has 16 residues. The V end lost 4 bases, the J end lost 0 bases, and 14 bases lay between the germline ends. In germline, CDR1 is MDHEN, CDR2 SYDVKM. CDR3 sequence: CASSSSSAPSTDTQYF. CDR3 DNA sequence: TGTGCCAGCAGTTCCTCTAGCGCCCCAAGCACAGATACGCAGTATTTT. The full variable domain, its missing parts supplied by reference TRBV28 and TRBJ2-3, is DVKVTQSSRYLVKRTGEKVFLECVQDMDHENMFWYRQDPGLGLRLIYFSYDVKMKEKGDIPEGYSVSREKKERFSLILESASTNQTSMYLCASSSSSAPSTDTQYFGPGTRLTVL.

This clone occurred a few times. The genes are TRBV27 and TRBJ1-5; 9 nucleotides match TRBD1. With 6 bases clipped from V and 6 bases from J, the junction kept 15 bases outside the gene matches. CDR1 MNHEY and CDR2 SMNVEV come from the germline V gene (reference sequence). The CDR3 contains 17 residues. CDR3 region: CASSPKLTGGTSQPQHF. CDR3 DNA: TGTGCCAGCAGCCCTAAGTTAACAGGGGGCACAAGTCAGCCCCAGCATTTT.

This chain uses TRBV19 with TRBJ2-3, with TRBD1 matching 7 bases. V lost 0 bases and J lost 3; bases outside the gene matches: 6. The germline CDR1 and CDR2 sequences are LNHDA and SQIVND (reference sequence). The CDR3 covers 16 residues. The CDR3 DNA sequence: TGTGCCAGTAGTATAGATTTAGGGGGCTTTACAGATACGCAGTATTTT. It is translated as CASSIDLGGFTDTQYF. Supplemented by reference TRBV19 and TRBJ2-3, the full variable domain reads DGGITQSPKYLFRKEGQNVTLSCEQNLNHDAMYWYRQDPGQGLRLIYYSQIVNDFQKGDIAEGYSVSREKKESFPLTVTSAQKNPTAFYLCASSIDLGGFTDTQYFGPGTRLTVL.

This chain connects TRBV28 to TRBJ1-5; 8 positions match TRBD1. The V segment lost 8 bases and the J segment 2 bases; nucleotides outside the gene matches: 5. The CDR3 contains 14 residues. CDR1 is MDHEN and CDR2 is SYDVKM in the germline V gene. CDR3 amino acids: CASWPDRGNQPQHF. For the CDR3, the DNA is TGTGCCAGCTGGCCGGACAGGGGCAATCAGCCCCAGCATTTT.

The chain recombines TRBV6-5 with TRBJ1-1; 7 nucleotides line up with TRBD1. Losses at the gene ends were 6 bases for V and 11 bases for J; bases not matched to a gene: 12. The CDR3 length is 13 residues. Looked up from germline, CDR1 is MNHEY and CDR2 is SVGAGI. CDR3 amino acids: CASRIPGGPEAFF. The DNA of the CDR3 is TGTGCCAGCAGGATACCAGGGGGGCCGGAGGCTTTCTTT.

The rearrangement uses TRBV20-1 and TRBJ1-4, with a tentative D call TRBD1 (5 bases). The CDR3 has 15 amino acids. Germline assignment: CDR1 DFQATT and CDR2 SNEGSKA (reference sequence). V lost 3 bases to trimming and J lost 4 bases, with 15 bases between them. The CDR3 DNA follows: TGCAGTGCTAGTTGGGGGGAGCCGAATAATGAAAAACTGTTTTTT. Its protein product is CSASWGEPNNEKLFF.

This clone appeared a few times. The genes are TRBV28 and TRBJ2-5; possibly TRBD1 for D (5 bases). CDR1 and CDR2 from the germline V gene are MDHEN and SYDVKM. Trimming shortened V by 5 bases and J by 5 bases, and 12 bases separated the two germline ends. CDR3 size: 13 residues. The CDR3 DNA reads TGTGCCAGCAGTAACCAGGGTGGGGAGACCCAGTACTTC. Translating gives CASSNQGGETQYF.

As DNA, the CDR3 is TGCGCCAGCAGCCTCAGACTAGCGGGAATGACAGATACGCAGTATTTT. Translating gives CASSLRLAGMTDTQYF. This chain uses TRBV4-1 with TRBJ2-3, with TRBD2 matching 11 bases. V was clipped by 4 bases and J by 3 bases; unmatched bases: 6. Germline CDR1 reads MGHRA; CDR2 reads YSYEKL. There are 16 residues in the CDR3.

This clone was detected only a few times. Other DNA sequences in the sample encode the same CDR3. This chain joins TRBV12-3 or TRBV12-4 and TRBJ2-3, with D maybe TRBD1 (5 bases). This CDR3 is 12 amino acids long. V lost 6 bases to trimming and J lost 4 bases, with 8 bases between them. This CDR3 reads CASRSGPDTQYF. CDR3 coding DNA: TGTGCCAGCAGGTCAGGGCCAGATACGCAGTATTTT.

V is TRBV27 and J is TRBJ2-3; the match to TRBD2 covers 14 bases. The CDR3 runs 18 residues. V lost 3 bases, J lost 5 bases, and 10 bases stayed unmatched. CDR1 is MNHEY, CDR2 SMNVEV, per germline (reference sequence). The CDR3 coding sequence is TGTGCCAGCAGTTTGTCGGGACTAGCGGGAGTGGCTGAAGATACGCAGTATTTT. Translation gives CASSLSGLAGVAEDTQYF.

CDR3 loop: CSGTGGDTEAFF. The DNA for the CDR3 is TGCAGCGGAACAGGGGGGGACACTGAAGCTTTCTTT. The V gene is TRBV29-1, the J gene TRBJ1-1; 8 bases agree with TRBD1. The germline CDR1 and CDR2 sequences are SQVTM and ANQGSEA. Losses at the gene ends were 7 bases for V and 3 bases for J; bases not matched to a gene: 4. The CDR3 contains 12 residues.

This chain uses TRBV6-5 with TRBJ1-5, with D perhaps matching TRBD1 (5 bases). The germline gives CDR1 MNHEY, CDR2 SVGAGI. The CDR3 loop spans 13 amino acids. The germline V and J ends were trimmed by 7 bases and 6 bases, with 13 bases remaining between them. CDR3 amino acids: CASNPGRGQPQHF. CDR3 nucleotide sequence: TGTGCCAGCAATCCAGGGAGGGGTCAGCCCCAGCATTTT.

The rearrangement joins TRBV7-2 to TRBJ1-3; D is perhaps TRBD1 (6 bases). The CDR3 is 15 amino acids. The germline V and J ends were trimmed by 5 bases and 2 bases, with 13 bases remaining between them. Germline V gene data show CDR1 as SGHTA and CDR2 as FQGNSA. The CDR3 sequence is CASSQDSFPGNTIYF. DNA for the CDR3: TGTGCCAGCAGCCAGGACAGTTTCCCTGGAAACACCATATATTTT.

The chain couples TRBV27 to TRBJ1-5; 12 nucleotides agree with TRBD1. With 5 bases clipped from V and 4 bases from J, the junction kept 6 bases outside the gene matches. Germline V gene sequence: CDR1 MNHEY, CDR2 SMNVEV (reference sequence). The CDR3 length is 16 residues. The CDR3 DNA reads TGTGCCAGCAGTCGACGGGGACAGGGGGCAAATCAGCCCCAGCATTTT. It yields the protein CASSRRGQGANQPQHF.

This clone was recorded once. CDR3 in DNA: TGTGCCAGCAAACGTTACCGGGGGACAGTCCGCACAGATACGCAGTATTTT. It yields the protein CASKRYRGTVRTDTQYF. The chain uses TRBV7-9 and TRBJ2-3; possibly TRBD1 for D (7 bases). Germline CDR1 SEHNR, CDR2 FQNEAQ (reference sequence). Trimming removed 7 bases at V and 1 base at J, with 21 bases between. This CDR3 contains 17 residues.

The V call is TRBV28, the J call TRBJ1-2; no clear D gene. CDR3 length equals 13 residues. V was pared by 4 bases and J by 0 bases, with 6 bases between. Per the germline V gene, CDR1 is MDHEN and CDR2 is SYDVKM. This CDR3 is CASSSKTNYGYTF. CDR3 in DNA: TGTGCCAGCAGTTCAAAAACTAACTATGGCTACACCTTC.

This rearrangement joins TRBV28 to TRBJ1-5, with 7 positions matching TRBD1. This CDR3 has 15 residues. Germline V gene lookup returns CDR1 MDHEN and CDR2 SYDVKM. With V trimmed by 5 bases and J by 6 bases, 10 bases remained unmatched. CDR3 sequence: CASSTSTGWTQPQHF. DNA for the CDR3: TGTGCCAGCAGTACCTCGACAGGGTGGACTCAGCCCCAGCATTTT.

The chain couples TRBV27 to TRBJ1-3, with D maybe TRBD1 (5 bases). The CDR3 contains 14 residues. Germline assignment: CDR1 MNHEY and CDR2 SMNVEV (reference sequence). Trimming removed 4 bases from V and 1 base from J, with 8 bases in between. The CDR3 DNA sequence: TGTGCCAGCAGTTCCGGGGGATCTGGAAACACCATATATTTT. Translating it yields CASSSGGSGNTIYF.

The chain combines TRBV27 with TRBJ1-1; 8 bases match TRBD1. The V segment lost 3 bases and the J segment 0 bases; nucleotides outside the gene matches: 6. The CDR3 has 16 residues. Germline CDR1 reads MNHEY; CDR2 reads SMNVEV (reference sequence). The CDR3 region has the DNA TGTGCCAGCAGTTTGATTCAGGGGGCACTGAACACTGAAGCTTTCTTT. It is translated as CASSLIQGALNTEAFF.

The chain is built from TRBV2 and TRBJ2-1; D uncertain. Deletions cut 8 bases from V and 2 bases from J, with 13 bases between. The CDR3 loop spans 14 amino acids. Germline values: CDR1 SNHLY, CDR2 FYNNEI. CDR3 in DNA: TGTGCCAGCCAATCGAGGTTGGCCTACAATGAGCAGTTCTTC. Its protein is CASQSRLAYNEQFF.